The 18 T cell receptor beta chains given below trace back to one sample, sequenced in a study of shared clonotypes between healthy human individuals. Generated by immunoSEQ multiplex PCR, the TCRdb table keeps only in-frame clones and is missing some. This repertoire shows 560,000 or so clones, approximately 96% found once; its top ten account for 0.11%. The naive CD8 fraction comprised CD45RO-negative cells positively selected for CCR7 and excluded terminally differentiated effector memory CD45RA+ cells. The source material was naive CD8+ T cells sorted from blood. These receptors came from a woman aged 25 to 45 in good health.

CDR3 DNA: TGCAGCGCTACCCCAGCAGGGGCTGTTGAGCAGTTCTTC. It translates to CSATPAGAVEQFF. The gene calls are TRBV29-1 and TRBJ2-1; tentative D call: TRBD1 (6 bases). The CDR3 length is 13 residues. CDR1 and CDR2 from the germline V gene are SQVTM and ANQGSEA. The V end was cut by 7 bases, the J end by 9 bases, with 19 bases between.

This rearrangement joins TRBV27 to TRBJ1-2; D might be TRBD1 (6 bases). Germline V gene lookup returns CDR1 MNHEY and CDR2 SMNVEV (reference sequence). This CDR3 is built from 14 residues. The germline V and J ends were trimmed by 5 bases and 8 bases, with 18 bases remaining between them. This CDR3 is CASSQWGGEIGYTF. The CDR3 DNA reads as TGTGCCAGCAGTCAATGGGGGGGCGAGATAGGCTACACCTTC.

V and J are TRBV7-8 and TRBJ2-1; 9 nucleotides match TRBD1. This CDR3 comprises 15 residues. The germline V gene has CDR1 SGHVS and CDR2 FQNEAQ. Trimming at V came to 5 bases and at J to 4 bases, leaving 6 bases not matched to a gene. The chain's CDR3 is CASSPRDREYNEQFF. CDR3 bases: TGTGCCAGCAGCCCCCGGGACAGGGAATACAATGAGCAGTTCTTC.

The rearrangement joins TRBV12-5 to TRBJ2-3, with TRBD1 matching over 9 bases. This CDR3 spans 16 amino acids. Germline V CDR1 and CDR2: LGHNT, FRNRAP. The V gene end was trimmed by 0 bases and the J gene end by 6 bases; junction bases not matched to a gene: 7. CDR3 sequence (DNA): TGTGCTAGTGGTTTGGTAATCACAGGGGGCTATGATACGCAGTATTTT. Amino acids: CASGLVITGGYDTQYF.

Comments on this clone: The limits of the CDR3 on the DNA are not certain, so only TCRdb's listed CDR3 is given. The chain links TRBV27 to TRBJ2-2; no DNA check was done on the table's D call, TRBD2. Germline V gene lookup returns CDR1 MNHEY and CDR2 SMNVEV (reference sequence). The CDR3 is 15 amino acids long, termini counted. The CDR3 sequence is CASSPDSFGAGELFF.

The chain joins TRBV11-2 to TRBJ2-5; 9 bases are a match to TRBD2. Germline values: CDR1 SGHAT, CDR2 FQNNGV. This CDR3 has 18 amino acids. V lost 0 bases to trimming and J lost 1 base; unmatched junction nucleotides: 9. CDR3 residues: CASSLDPAWREGQETQYF. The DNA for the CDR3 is TGTGCCAGCAGCTTAGATCCGGCTTGGCGGGAGGGCCAAGAGACCCAGTACTTC.

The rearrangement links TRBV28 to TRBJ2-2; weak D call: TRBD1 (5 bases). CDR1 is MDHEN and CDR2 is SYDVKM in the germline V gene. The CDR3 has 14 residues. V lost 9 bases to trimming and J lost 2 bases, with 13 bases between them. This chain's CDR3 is CASSNRLNTGELFF. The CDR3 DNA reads TGTGCCAGTTCGAACAGGCTTAACACCGGGGAGCTGTTTTTT.

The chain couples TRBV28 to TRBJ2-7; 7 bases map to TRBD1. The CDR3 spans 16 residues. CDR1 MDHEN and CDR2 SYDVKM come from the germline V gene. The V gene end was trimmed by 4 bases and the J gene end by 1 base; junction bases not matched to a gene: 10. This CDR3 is CASSSTDREPSYEQYF. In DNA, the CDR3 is TGTGCCAGCAGTTCAACAGACAGGGAACCGTCCTACGAGCAGTACTTC.

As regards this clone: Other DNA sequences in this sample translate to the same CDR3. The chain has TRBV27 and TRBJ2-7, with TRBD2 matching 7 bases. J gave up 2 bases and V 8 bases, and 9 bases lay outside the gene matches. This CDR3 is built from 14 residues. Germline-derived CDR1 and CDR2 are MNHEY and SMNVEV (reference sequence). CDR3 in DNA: TGTGCCAGCTCCCTGGGGCTAGCGGCCTACGAGCAGTACTTC. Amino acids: CASSLGLAAYEQYF.

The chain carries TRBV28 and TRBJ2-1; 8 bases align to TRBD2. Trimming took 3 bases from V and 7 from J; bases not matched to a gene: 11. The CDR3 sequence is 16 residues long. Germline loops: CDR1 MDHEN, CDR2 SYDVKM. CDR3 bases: TGTGCCAGCAGTTTCGCCCCCGGGACTAGTGAGAATGAGCAGTTCTTC. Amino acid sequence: CASSFAPGTSENEQFF.

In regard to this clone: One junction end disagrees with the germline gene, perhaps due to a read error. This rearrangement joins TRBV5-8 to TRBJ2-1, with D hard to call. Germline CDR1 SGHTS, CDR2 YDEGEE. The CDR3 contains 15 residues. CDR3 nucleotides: TGCGCCAGCAGCCAAGGTGGGCTCTCCTACAATGAGCAGTTCTTC. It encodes CASSQGGLSYNEQFF. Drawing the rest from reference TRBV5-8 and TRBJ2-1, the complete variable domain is EAGVTQSPTHLIKTRGQQATLRCSPISGHTSVYWYQQALGLGLQFLLWYDEGEERNRGNFPPRFSGRQFPNYSSELNVNALELEDSALYLCASSQGGLSYNEQFFGPGTRLTVL.

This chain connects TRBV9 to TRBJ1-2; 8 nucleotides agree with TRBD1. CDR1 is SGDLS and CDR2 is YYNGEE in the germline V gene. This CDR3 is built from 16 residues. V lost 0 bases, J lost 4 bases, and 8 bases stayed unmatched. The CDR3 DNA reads TGTGCCAGCAGCGTAGTTGCCCAGGGGGCATCCTATGGCTACACCTTC. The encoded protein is CASSVVAQGASYGYTF.

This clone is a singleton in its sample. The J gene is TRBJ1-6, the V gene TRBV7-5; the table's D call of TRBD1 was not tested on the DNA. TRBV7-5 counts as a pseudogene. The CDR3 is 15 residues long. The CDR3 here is CVRADRGGWNSPLHF. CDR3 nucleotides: TGTGTCAGAGCCGACAGGGGAGGATGGAATTCACCCCTCCACTTT.

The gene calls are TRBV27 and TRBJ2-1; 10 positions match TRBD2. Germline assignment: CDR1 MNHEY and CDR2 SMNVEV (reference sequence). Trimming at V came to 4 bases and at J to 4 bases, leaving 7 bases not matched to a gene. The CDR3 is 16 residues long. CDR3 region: CASSSSGTSEYNEQFF. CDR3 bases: TGTGCCAGCAGTTCTAGTGGGACTAGCGAATACAATGAGCAGTTCTTC.

This CDR3 is CASSSSDSLGNSPLHF. The CDR3, as DNA: TGTGCCAGCAGTTCCTCCGACAGCCTAGGGAATTCACCCCTCCACTTT. The chain couples TRBV27 to TRBJ1-6, with a tentative D call TRBD1 (5 bases). Germline CDR1 and CDR2: MNHEY and SMNVEV (reference sequence). The CDR3 is 16 residues long. V was pared by 4 bases and J by 7 bases, with 17 bases between.

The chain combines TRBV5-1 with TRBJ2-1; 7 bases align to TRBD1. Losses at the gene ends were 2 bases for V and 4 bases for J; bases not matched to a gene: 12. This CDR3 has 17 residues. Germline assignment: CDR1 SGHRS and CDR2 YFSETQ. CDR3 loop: CASSFPRGQGPYNEQFF. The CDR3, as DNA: TGCGCCAGCAGCTTCCCGAGGGGGCAGGGACCTTACAATGAGCAGTTCTTC.

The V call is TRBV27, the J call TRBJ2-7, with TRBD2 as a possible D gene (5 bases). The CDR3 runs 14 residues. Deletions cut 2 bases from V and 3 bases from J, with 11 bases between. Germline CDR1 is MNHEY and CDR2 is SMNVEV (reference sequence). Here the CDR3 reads CASSLKAAFYEQYF. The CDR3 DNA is TGTGCCAGCAGTTTAAAAGCGGCGTTCTACGAGCAGTACTTC.

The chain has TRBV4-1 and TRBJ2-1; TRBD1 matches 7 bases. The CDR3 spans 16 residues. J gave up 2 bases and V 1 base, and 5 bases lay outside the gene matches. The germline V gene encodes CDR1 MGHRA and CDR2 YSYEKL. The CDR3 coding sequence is TGCGCCAGCAGCCAAGTCCGGGACAGCACCTACAATGAGCAGTTCTTC. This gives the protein CASSQVRDSTYNEQFF.